Following are 30 T cell receptor beta chains from one sample sequenced in a study of shared clonotypes between healthy human individuals. TCRdb's table, derived via immunoSEQ multiplex PCR, lists solely in-frame clones and lacks some. The data contain about a million clones, approximately 76% of them singletons. The sequenced material came from memory CD4+ T cells sorted from blood. The subset is: CD45RA-negative fraction. Receptor source: a man between 18 and 35 years old in good health.

The chain carries TRBV4-1 and TRBJ2-7, with no clear D. The CDR3 consists of 15 residues. Germline V gene sequence: CDR1 MGHRA, CDR2 YSYEKL. The V end was cut by 0 bases, the J end by 2 bases, with 11 bases between. CDR3: CASSQDLTLAYEQYF. The DNA for the CDR3 is TGCGCCAGCAGCCAAGATTTGACTCTAGCCTACGAGCAGTACTTC.

V is TRBV19 and J is TRBJ2-3; tentative D call: TRBD2 (6 bases). The CDR3 length is 12 residues. Germline CDR1 and CDR2: LNHDA and SQIVND (reference sequence). V gave up 5 bases and J gave up 6 bases, with 9 bases separating them. CDR3 DNA sequence: TGTGCCAGTAGTGAGGGGAGGGATACGCAGTATTTT. Its protein product is CASSEGRDTQYF.

The chain has TRBV27 and TRBJ1-6; no reliable D call. Trimming cost V 3 bases and J 1 base, with 13 bases left between them. This CDR3 comprises 17 residues. Germline V lookup: CDR1 MNHEY, CDR2 SMNVEV (reference sequence). In DNA form, the CDR3 reads TGTGCCAGCAGTTTTACGGTCGGATTGTCCTATAATTCACCCCTCCACTTT. Translated, it gives CASSFTVGLSYNSPLHF.

The chain combines TRBV7-2 with TRBJ1-1; 10 bases map to TRBD1. V trimming: 4 bases; J trimming: 1 base; junction bases outside the gene matches: 3. Germline V gene data show CDR1 as SGHTA and CDR2 as FQGNSA. The CDR3 has 15 amino acids. The CDR3 sequence is CASSWTGGTNTEAFF. CDR3 DNA sequence: TGTGCCAGCAGCTGGACAGGGGGGACGAACACTGAAGCTTTCTTT.

This sequence joins TRBV28 and TRBJ1-5; D gene uncertain. The CDR3 has 13 residues. Between the trimmed V and J ends, which lost 11 bases and 3 bases, there was a span of 14 bases. Germline V gives CDR1 MDHEN, CDR2 SYDVKM. In DNA, the CDR3 is TGTGCCGCGAACCGGGAGAACAATCAGCCCCAGCATTTT. Its translation: CAANRENNQPQHF.

J is TRBJ2-7 and V is TRBV5-8, with 7 nucleotides matching TRBD1. Unmatched junction bases numbered 7, after V lost 0 bases and J lost 1 base. Germline values: CDR1 SGHTS, CDR2 YDEGEE. The CDR3 loop spans 16 amino acids. The CDR3 nucleotides are TGTGCCAGCAGCTTGGGTTACAGGGGCCTTTCCTACGAGCAGTACTTC. Translated, it gives CASSLGYRGLSYEQYF.

V is TRBV2 and J is TRBJ2-4; unclear D gene. Germline CDR1 SNHLY, CDR2 FYNNEI. CDR3 length: 14 amino acids. Deletions cut 6 bases from V and 6 bases from J, with 15 bases between. This CDR3 reads CASRAGYEVNIQYF. CDR3 coding DNA: TGTGCCAGCAGAGCCGGTTATGAGGTAAACATTCAGTACTTC.

V usage is TRBV6-1 and J usage is TRBJ2-7; 12 bases match TRBD2. CDR1 is MNHNS and CDR2 is SASEGT in the germline V gene. The V gene end was trimmed by 2 bases and the J gene end by 6 bases; junction bases not matched to a gene: 11. This CDR3 spans 17 amino acids. CDR3 sequence (DNA): TGTGCCAGCAGTGAAAGGCCCCGAGGACTAGCGGGATCCGAGCAGTACTTC. Translation: CASSERPRGLAGSEQYF.

The chain employs TRBV5-1 and TRBJ2-3; tentatively, D is TRBD1 (5 bases). V shed 0 bases and J shed 1 base, with 9 bases lying between them. This CDR3 comprises 15 residues. Per germline, CDR1 SGHRS and CDR2 YFSETQ. CDR3 nucleotide sequence: TGCGCCAGCAGCTTGGAGGGGCACGGCACAGATACGCAGTATTTT. The encoded protein is CASSLEGHGTDTQYF.

The chain is built from TRBV28 and TRBJ2-5; weak D call: TRBD2 (6 bases). CDR3 length: 15 amino acids. Germline V CDR1 and CDR2: MDHEN, SYDVKM. Trimming took 5 bases from V and 2 from J, leaving 15 bases between them. DNA of the CDR3: TGTGCCAGCAGTAGGGGACTGGCCAAACAAGAGACCCAGTACTTC. It translates to CASSRGLAKQETQYF.

This clone was picked up many times. The rearrangement uses TRBV2 and TRBJ2-1; 8 bases match TRBD1. The CDR3 runs 15 residues. Germline loops: CDR1 SNHLY, CDR2 FYNNEI. V shed 5 bases, J shed 10 bases, and the junction held 13 bases outside the gene matches. CDR3 DNA sequence: TGTGCCAGCAGTCTTAACAGGGGGTCGATTGGGGAGCAGTTCTTC. This translates into CASSLNRGSIGEQFF.

J is TRBJ2-5 and V is TRBV10-3, with 11 bases aligning to TRBD2. The CDR3 spans 15 residues. Germline-derived CDR1 and CDR2 are ENHRY and SYGVKD. The trim removed 4 bases at V and 11 bases at J, leaving 12 bases unmatched. The CDR3 loop is CAISVQLAGVGEQYF. CDR3 bases: TGTGCCATCAGTGTACAACTAGCGGGAGTAGGAGAGCAGTACTTC.

The chain recombines TRBV7-2 with TRBJ2-7; the match to TRBD2 covers 8 bases. V was clipped by 5 bases and J by 6 bases; unmatched bases: 9. This CDR3 has 14 amino acids. The germline gives CDR1 SGHTA, CDR2 FQGNSA. Here the CDR3 reads CASSRSAGVGEQYF. The CDR3 nucleotides read TGTGCCAGCAGCCGTTCAGCGGGAGTTGGCGAGCAGTACTTC.

As regards this clone: A far larger clone is one nucleotide away, so this likely arose from a read error. The genes are TRBV5-1 and TRBJ1-6; a possible D gene is TRBD1 (6 bases). Germline assignment: CDR1 SGHRS and CDR2 YFSETQ. The CDR3 length is 13 residues. Between the trimmed V and J ends, which lost 5 bases and 6 bases, there was a span of 9 bases. CDR3 DNA: TGCGCCAGCAGACAGGACAGTAATTCACCCCTCCACTTT. Translating gives CASRQDSNSPLHF. Using reference TRBV5-1 and TRBJ1-6 for the parts outside the CDR3, the full variable domain is KAGVTQTPRYLIKTRGQQVTLSCSPISGHRSVSWYQQTPGQGLQFLFEYFSETQRNKGNFPGRFSGRQFSNSRSEMNVSTLELGDSALYLCASRQDSNSPLHFGNGTRLTVT.

The rearrangement joins TRBV23-1 to TRBJ1-6; tentatively, D is TRBD1 (5 bases). TRBV23-1 is an ORF, and what it does is uncertain. Trimming removed 6 bases from V and 8 bases from J, with 26 bases in between. The CDR3 runs to 18 residues. This CDR3 is CASSGMDDLGGVHSPLHF. The CDR3 DNA sequence: TGCGCCAGCAGCGGGATGGATGACCTTGGGGGTGTTCATTCACCCCTCCACTTT.

This chain joins TRBV25-1 and TRBJ1-6; 7 positions match TRBD1. The trim removed 1 base at V and 9 bases at J, leaving 6 bases unmatched. Looked up from germline, CDR1 is MGHDK and CDR2 is SYGVNS. The CDR3 covers 15 residues. CDR3 amino acids: CASSELTGSSSPLHF. CDR3 nucleotide sequence: TGTGCCAGCAGTGAATTGACAGGGAGTAGTTCACCCCTCCACTTT. The full variable domain, with the rest looked up from reference TRBV25-1 and TRBJ1-6, is EADIYQTPRYLVIGTGKKITLECSQTMGHDKMYWYQQDPGMELHLIHYSYGVNSTEKGDLSSESTVSRIRTEHFPLTLESARPSHTSQYLCASSELTGSSSPLHFGNGTRLTVT.

V usage is TRBV29-1 and J usage is TRBJ2-1; perhaps D is TRBD1 or TRBD2 (6 bases each). V gave up 5 bases and J gave up 0 bases, with 14 bases separating them. Germline V CDR1 and CDR2: SQVTM, ANQGSEA. This CDR3 contains 15 residues. The CDR3 loop reads CSVQGGPSSYNEQFF. The CDR3 coding sequence is TGCAGCGTTCAAGGGGGGCCTAGCTCCTACAATGAGCAGTTCTTC.

The genes are TRBV9 and TRBJ1-5, with D unclear. The CDR3 spans 13 residues. The V end lost 4 bases, the J end lost 4 bases, and 9 bases lay between the germline ends. Germline loops: CDR1 SGDLS, CDR2 YYNGEE. CDR3 in amino acids: CASSPDENQPQHF. The CDR3 DNA is TGTGCCAGCAGCCCCGATGAGAATCAGCCCCAGCATTTT.

A few counts support this clone. The gene calls are TRBV28 and TRBJ1-4; possibly TRBD1 for D (6 bases). The germline V gene encodes CDR1 MDHEN and CDR2 SYDVKM. Trimming removed 2 bases from V and 8 bases from J, with 15 bases in between. The length of the CDR3 is 15 residues. CDR3 in amino acids: CASSLLGGAGEKLFF. CDR3 sequence (DNA): TGTGCCAGCAGTTTACTAGGGGGTGCGGGCGAAAAACTGTTTTTT.

The chain joins TRBV19 to TRBJ2-1; D perhaps matches TRBD2 (7 bases). The V gene lost 10 bases and the J gene lost 6 bases, with 28 bases spanning the gap. Germline-derived CDR1 and CDR2 are LNHDA and SQIVND (reference sequence). The CDR3 is 17 residues long. CDR3 residues: CATHRGAGTAGTNEQFF. The CDR3, as DNA: TGTGCCACCCATCGGGGGGCAGGGACCGCCGGCACCAATGAGCAGTTCTTC.

The chain is built from TRBV28 and TRBJ2-7; possibly TRBD1 for D (5 bases). This CDR3 region has 12 residues. With 1 base removed from V and 11 bases from J, the gap between germline ends came to 12 bases. The germline gives CDR1 MDHEN, CDR2 SYDVKM. As DNA, the CDR3 is TGTGCCAGCAGTTTATTCCAACAAGGGGAGTACTTC. Its translation is CASSLFQQGEYF.

The chain joins TRBV7-8 to TRBJ1-1, with D tentatively TRBD1 (6 bases). This CDR3 contains 15 residues. Per germline, CDR1 SGHVS and CDR2 FQNEAQ. Trimming stripped 1 base from V and 4 bases from J, with 13 bases between. The CDR3 protein is CASSLDSQGRTEAFF. In DNA form, the CDR3 reads TGTGCCAGCAGCTTAGATTCACAGGGACGCACTGAAGCTTTCTTT.

V gene TRBV5-1 combines with J gene TRBJ2-7; D may be TRBD1 (5 bases). Trimming removed 3 bases at V and 7 bases at J, with 8 bases between. CDR1 SGHRS and CDR2 YFSETQ come from the germline V gene. The CDR3 spans 11 residues. CDR3 sequence (DNA): TGCGCCAGCAGCTCAGGGTTGGAGCAGTACTTC. Its translation: CASSSGLEQYF. Full variable domain (outside the CDR3, taken from reference TRBV5-1 and TRBJ2-7): KAGVTQTPRYLIKTRGQQVTLSCSPISGHRSVSWYQQTPGQGLQFLFEYFSETQRNKGNFPGRFSGRQFSNSRSEMNVSTLELGDSALYLCASSSGLEQYFGPGTRLTVT.

This clone was recorded a few times. The same CDR3 is also encoded by other DNA sequences in this sample. J is TRBJ2-3 and V is TRBV5-1, with D tentatively TRBD1 (6 bases). The CDR3 contains 15 residues. Germline loops: CDR1 SGHRS, CDR2 YFSETQ. V was trimmed by 4 bases and J by 0 bases, leaving 12 bases between them. The CDR3 region is CASSPRTASTDTQYF. The CDR3, as DNA: TGCGCCAGCAGCCCGAGGACAGCTAGCACAGATACGCAGTATTTT.

This clone was detected only once. The V gene is TRBV5-6, the J gene TRBJ1-3; D may be TRBD1 (6 bases). This CDR3 contains 13 residues. Trimming took 5 bases from V and 3 from J, leaving 9 bases between them. Per germline, CDR1 SGHDT and CDR2 YYEEEE. The DNA for the CDR3 is TGTGCCAGCAGAGACAGGAATGGAAACACCATATATTTT. Amino acid sequence: CASRDRNGNTIYF.

This chain connects TRBV4-1 to TRBJ2-7; D not resolved. The CDR3 has 14 residues. Germline values: CDR1 MGHRA, CDR2 YSYEKL. The ends were cut back, 4 bases at V and 2 bases at J, with 12 bases in the middle. The CDR3 sequence: CASSPSMGPYEQYF. CDR3 bases: TGCGCCAGCAGCCCCTCGATGGGTCCCTACGAGCAGTACTTC.

This clone was recorded once. The chain links TRBV6-5 to TRBJ1-2, with a possible D match to TRBD1 (5 bases). V was trimmed by 2 bases and J by 4 bases, leaving 14 bases between them. CDR1 and CDR2 (germline): MNHEY, SVGAGI. This CDR3 is 15 amino acids long. CDR3: CASSYRDRGSYGYTF. CDR3 sequence (DNA): TGTGCCAGCAGTTACCGAGATAGGGGTAGCTATGGCTACACCTTC.

This chain uses TRBV6-1 with TRBJ2-1, with 7 bases that match TRBD2. Trimming removed 3 bases from V and 7 bases from J; junction bases left unmatched: 3. CDR1 is MNHNS, CDR2 SASEGT, per germline. The CDR3 contains 13 residues. The CDR3 protein is CASSDRGVNEQFF. CDR3 bases: TGTGCCAGCAGTGATCGGGGGGTTAATGAGCAGTTCTTC.

J is TRBJ1-1 and V is TRBV11-1, with a tentative D call TRBD1 (5 bases). This CDR3 is built from 13 residues. Germline assignment: CDR1 SGHAT and CDR2 FQDESV (reference sequence). The germline V and J ends were trimmed by 2 bases and 5 bases, with 9 bases remaining between them. This CDR3 is CASSLRGETEAFF. The CDR3 bases are TGTGCCAGCAGCTTAAGAGGGGAAACTGAAGCTTTCTTT.

The rearrangement joins TRBV30 to TRBJ2-5; D assignment may be TRBD1 or TRBD2 (6 bases each). The CDR3 runs 15 residues. Germline CDR1 is GTSNPN and CDR2 is SVGIG (reference sequence). V lost 3 bases and J 0 bases, leaving 14 bases between the germline ends. The DNA for the CDR3 is TGTGCCTGGAGGGAGGGACACCGATACCAAGAGACCCAGTACTTC. Translated: CAWREGHRYQETQYF. Combining the CDR3 with reference TRBV30 and TRBJ2-5 gives the whole variable domain SQTIHQWPATLVQPVGSPLSLECTVEGTSNPNLYWYRQAAGRGLQLLFYSVGIGQISSEVPQNLSASRPQDRQFILSSKKLLLSDSGFYLCAWREGHRYQETQYFGPGTRLLVL.